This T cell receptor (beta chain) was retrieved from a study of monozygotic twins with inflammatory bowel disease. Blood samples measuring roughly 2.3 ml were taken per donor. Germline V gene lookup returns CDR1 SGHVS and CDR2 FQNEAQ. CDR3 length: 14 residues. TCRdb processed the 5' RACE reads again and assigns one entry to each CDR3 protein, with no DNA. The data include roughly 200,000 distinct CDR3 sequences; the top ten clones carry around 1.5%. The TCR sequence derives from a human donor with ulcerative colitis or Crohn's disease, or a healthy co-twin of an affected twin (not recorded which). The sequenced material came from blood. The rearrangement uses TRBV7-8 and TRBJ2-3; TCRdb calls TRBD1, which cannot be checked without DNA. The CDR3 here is CASSFAGAGDTQYF.